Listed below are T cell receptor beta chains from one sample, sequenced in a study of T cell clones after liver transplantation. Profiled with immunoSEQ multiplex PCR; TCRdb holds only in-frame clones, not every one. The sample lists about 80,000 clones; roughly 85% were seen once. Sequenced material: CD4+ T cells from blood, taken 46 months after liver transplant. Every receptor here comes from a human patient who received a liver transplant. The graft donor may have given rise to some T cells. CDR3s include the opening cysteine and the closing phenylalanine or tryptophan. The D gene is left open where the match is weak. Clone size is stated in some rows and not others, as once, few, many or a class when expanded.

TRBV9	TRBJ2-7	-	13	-	TGTGCCAGCAGCGTAAGGGGGGGCTCCGAGCAGTACTTC	CASSVRGGSEQYF
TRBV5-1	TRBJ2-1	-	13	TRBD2	TGCGCCAGCAGCTTTAGCGGGGGGAATGAGCAGTTCTTC	CASSFSGGNEQFF
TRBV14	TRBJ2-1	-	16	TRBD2	TGTGCCAGCAGCCAAGCCATCTTAGCGGGAGGCCCTGAGCAGTTCTTC	CASSQAILAGGPEQFF
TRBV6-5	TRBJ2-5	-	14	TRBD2	TGTGCCAGCAGTAATCGGGGGGGCGCGGAGACCCAGTACTTC	CASSNRGGAETQYF
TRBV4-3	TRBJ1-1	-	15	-	TGCGCCAGCAGCCAAGCCACAGCTTATAACACTGAAGCTTTCTTT	CASSQATAYNTEAFF
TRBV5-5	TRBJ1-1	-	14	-	TGTGCCAGCAGCCTCTTTTTACAAGTCGGTGAAGCTTTCTTT	CASSLFLQVGEAFF
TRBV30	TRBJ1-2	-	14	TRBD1	TGTGCCTGGAGTCGGGACAGGGTCACTTACGGCTACACCTTC	CAWSRDRVTYGYTF
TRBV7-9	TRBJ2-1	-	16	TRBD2	TGTGCCAGCAGCTTTCAACTAGCGGACTCCTACAATGAGCAGTTCTTC	CASSFQLADSYNEQFF
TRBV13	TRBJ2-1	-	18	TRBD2	TGTGCCAGCAGCGGGACTAGCGGGAGGGCCCTCTCCTACAATGAGCAGTTCTTC	CASSGTSGRALSYNEQFF
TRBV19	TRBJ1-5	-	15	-	TGTGCCAGTAGTATAGGGGGCAGCAGGAATCAGCCCCAGCATTTT	CASSIGGSRNQPQHF
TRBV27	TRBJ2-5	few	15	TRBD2	TGTGCCAGCCGAGGCGCGGGAGGGCCAGTTGAGACCCAGTACTTC	CASRGAGGPVETQYF
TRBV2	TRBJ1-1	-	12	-	TGTGCAGGGGGGGTAGGTAACACTGAAGCTTTCTTT	CAGGVGNTEAFF
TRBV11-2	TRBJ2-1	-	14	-	TGTGCCAGCAGCTTAGATCTAGCGAACAATGAGCAGTTCTTC	CASSLDLANNEQFF
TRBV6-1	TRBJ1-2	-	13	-	TGTGCCAGCAGTCGAGGGACCTTCATGGGCTACACCTTC	CASSRGTFMGYTF
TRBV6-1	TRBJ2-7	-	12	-	TGTGCCAGCGCCCACCCCCACGGAGAGCAGTACTTC	CASAHPHGEQYF
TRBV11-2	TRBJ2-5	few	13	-	TGTGCCAGCAGCTCGGGATTGCAAGAGACCCAGTACTTC	CASSSGLQETQYF
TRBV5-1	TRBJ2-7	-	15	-	TGCGCCAGCAGCCGGGACGAGAGGAGCTCCTACGAGCAGTACTTC	CASSRDERSSYEQYF
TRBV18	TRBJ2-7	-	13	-	TGTGCCAGCTCTCTCCAGGGCGCATCCGAGCAGTACTTC	CASSLQGASEQYF
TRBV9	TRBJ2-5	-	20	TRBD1	TGTGCCAGCAGCCGGGACTTACCTAACCCGGGACAGGGTAAAACAGAGACCCAGTACTTC	CASSRDLPNPGQGKTETQYF
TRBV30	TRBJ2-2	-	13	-	TGTGCCTGGAGTAGGTGGGGGGCCGGGGAGCTGTTTTTT	CAWSRWGAGELFF
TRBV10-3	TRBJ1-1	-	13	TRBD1	TGTGCCATCAAGGACAGGGGGGACACTGAAGCTTTCTTT	CAIKDRGDTEAFF
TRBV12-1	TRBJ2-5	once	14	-	TGTGCCAGCAGCCCCTGGACAGCACAAGAGACCCAGTACTTC	CASSPWTAQETQYF
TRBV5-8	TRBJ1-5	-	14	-	TGTGCCAGCAGCCCGGGGGCACGGAGGCAGCCCCAGCATTTT	CASSPGARRQPQHF
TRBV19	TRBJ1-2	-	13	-	TGTGCCAGTACAACCCTGCACTTTGATGGCTACACCTTC	CASTTLHFDGYTF
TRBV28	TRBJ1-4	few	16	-	TGTGCCAGCAGTTTACGGGGGCAGGCTACTAATGAAAAACTGTTTTTT	CASSLRGQATNEKLFF
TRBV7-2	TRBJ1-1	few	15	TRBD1	TGTGCCAGCAGCTTACCCCAGGGGGCGGGTACTGAAGCTTTCTTT	CASSLPQGAGTEAFF
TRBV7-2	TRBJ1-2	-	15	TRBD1	TGTGCCAGCAGCTTAGTAGGACAGGGGATCTATGGCTACACCTTC	CASSLVGQGIYGYTF
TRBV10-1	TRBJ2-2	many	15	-	TGCGCCAGCAGTGAGACAGTGACGAACACCGGGGAGCTGTTTTTT	CASSETVTNTGELFF
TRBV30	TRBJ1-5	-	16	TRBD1	TGTGCCTGGAGTGCGGGGACAGCCTCGGTCGGTCAGCCCCAGCATTTT	CAWSAGTASVGQPQHF